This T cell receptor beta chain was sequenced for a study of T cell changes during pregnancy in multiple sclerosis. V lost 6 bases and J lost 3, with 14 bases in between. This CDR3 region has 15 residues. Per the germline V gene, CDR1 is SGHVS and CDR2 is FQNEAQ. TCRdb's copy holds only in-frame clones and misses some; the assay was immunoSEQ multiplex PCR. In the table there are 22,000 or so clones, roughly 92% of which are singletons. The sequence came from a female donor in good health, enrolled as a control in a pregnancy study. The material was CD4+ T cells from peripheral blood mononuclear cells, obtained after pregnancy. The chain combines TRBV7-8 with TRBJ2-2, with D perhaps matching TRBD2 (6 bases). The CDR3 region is CASRPGTSHTGELFF. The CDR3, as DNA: TGTGCCAGCAGACCCGGGACTTCCCACACCGGGGAGCTGTTTTTT.